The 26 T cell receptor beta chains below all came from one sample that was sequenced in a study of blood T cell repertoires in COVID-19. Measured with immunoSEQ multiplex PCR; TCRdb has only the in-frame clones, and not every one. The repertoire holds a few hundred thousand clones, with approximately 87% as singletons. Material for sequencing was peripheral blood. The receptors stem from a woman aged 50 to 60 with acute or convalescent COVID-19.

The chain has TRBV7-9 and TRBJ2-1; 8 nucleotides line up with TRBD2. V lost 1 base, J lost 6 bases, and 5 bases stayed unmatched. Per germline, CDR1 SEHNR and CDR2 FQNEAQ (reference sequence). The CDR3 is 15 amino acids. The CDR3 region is CASSLGSGDINEQFF. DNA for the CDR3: TGTGCCAGCAGCTTAGGTAGCGGGGATATCAATGAGCAGTTCTTC.

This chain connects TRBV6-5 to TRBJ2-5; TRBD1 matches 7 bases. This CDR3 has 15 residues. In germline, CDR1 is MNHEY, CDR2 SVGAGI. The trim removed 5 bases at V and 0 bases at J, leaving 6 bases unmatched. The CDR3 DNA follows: TGTGCCAGCAGTCACGCGACAGGGAACCAAGAGACCCAGTACTTC. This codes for CASSHATGNQETQYF.

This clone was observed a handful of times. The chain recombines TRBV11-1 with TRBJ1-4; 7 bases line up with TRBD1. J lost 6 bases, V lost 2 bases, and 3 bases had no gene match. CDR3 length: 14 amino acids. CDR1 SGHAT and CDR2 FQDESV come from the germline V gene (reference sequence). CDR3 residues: CASSLSTGDEKLFF. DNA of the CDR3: TGTGCCAGCAGCTTATCCACAGGGGATGAAAAACTGTTTTTT.

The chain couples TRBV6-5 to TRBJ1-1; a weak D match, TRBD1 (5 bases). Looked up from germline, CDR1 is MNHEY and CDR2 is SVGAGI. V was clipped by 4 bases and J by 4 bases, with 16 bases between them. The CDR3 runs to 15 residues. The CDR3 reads CASSLWGGSLTEAFF. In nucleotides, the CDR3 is TGTGCCAGCAGTTTGTGGGGCGGTTCGCTCACTGAAGCTTTCTTT.

The CDR3 spells CASSPTSGGTDTQYF. CDR3 bases: TGTGCCAGCAGCCCCACTAGCGGGGGCACAGATACGCAGTATTTT. The gene calls are TRBV10-3 and TRBJ2-3; 10 nucleotides match TRBD2. Germline CDR1 and CDR2: ENHRY and SYGVKD. The J segment lost 1 base and the V segment lost 10 bases, leaving 8 bases of the junction unmatched. This CDR3 is built from 15 residues.

In DNA form, the CDR3 reads TGTGCCACCAGCAGATTGGGGGGGGTCGACGAGCAGTACTTC. It yields the protein CATSRLGGVDEQYF. The chain employs TRBV15 and TRBJ2-7; 7 nucleotides agree with TRBD2. Looked up from germline, CDR1 is LNHNV and CDR2 is YYDKDF (reference sequence). V shed 2 bases and J 5 bases; nucleotides not matched to a gene: 6. The CDR3 totals 14 residues.

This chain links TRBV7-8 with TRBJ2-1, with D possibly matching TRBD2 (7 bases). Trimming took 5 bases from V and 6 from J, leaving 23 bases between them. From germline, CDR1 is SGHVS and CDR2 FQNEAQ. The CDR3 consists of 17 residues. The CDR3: CASSDTIGGGGLNEQFF. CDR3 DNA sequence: TGTGCCAGCAGCGATACGATCGGAGGCGGGGGCCTCAATGAGCAGTTCTTC.

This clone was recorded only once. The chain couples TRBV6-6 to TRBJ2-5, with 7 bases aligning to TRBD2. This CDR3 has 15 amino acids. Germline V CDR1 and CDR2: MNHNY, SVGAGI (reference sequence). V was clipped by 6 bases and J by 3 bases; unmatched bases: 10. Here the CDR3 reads CASRSGSGKEETQYF. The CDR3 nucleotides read TGTGCCAGCAGATCTGGCAGCGGGAAGGAAGAGACCCAGTACTTC.

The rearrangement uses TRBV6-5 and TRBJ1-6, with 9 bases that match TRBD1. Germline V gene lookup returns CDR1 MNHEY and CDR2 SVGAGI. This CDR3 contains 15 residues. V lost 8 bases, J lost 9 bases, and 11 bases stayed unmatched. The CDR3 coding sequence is TGTGCCAGCTCCCTACGCGGGACAGGGACTTCACCCCTCCACTTT. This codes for CASSLRGTGTSPLHF.

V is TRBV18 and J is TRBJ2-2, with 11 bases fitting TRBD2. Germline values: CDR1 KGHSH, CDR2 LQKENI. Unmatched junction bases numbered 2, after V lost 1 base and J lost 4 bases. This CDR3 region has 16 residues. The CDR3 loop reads CASSPRTSGSTGELFF. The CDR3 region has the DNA TGTGCCAGCTCACCACGAACTAGCGGGAGCACCGGGGAGCTGTTTTTT. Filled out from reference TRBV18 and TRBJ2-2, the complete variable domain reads NAGVMQNPRHLVRRRGQEARLRCSPMKGHSHVYWYRQLPEEGLKFMVYLQKENIIDESGMPKERFSAEFPKEGPSILRIQQVVRGDSAAYFCASSPRTSGSTGELFFGEGSRLTVL.

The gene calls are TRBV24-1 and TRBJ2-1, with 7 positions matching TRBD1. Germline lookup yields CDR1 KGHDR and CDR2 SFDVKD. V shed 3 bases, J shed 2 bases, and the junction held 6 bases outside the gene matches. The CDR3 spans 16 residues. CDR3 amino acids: CATSDNNRGPYNEQFF. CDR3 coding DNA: TGTGCCACCAGTGATAATAACAGGGGTCCCTACAATGAGCAGTTCTTC.

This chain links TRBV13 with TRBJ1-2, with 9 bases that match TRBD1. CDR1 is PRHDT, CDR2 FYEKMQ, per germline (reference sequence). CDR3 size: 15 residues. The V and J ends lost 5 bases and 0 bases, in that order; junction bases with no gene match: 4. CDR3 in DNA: TGTGCCAGCAGCACAGGGGGCCCAGCTAACTATGGCTACACCTTC. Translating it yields CASSTGGPANYGYTF.

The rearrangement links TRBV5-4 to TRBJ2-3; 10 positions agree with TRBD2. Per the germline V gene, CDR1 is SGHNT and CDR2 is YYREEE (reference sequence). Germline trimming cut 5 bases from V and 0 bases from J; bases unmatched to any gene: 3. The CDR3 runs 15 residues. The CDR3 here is CASRMGLASTDTQYF. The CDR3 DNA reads TGTGCCAGCAGAATGGGACTAGCGAGCACAGATACGCAGTATTTT. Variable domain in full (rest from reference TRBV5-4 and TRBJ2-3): ETGVTQSPTHLIKTRGQQVTLRCSSQSGHNTVSWYQQALGQGPQFIFQYYREEENGRGNFPPRFSGLQFPNYSSELNVNALELDDSALYLCASRMGLASTDTQYFGPGTRLTVL.

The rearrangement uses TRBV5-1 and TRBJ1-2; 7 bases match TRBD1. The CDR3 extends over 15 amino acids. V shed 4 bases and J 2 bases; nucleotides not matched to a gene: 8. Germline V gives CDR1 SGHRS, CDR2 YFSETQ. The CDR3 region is CASSGTGTANYGYTF. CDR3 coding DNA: TGCGCCAGCAGCGGAACCGGGACAGCCAACTATGGCTACACCTTC. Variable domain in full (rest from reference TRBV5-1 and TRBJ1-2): KAGVTQTPRYLIKTRGQQVTLSCSPISGHRSVSWYQQTPGQGLQFLFEYFSETQRNKGNFPGRFSGRQFSNSRSEMNVSTLELGDSALYLCASSGTGTANYGYTFGSGTRLTVV.

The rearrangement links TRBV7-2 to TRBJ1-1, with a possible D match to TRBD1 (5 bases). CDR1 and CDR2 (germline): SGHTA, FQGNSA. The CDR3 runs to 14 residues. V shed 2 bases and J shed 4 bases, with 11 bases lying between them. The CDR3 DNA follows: TGTGCCAGCAGCTTAAAAGGGGCGGTCACTGAAGCTTTCTTT. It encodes CASSLKGAVTEAFF.

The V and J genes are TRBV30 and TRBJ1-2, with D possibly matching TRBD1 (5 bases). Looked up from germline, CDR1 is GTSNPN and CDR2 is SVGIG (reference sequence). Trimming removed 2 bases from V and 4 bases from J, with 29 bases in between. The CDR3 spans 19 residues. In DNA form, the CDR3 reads TGTGCCTGGAGTAGATGGGGCGGGGTCACTCGTCCATCGGGCTATGGCTACACCTTC. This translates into CAWSRWGGVTRPSGYGYTF. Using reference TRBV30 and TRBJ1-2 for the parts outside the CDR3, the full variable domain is SQTIHQWPATLVQPVGSPLSLECTVEGTSNPNLYWYRQAAGRGLQLLFYSVGIGQISSEVPQNLSASRPQDRQFILSSKKLLLSDSGFYLCAWSRWGGVTRPSGYGYTFGSGTRLTVV.

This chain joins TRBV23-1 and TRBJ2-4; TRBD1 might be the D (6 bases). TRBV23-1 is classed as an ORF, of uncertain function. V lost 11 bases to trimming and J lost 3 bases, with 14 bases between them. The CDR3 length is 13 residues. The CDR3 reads CAPRGMGKNIQYF. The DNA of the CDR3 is TGCGCCCCCAGGGGTATGGGCAAAAACATTCAGTACTTC.

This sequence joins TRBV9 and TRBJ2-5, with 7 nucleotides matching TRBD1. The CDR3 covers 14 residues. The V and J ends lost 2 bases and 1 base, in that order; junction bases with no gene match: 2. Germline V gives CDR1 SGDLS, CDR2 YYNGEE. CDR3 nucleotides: TGTGCCAGCAGCGTGACAGGGATCCAAGAGACCCAGTACTTC. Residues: CASSVTGIQETQYF.

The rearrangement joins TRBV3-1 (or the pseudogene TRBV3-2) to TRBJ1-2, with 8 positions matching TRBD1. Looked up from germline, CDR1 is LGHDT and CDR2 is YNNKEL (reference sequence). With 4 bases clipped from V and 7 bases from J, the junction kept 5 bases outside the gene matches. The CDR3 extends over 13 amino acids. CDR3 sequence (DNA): TGTGCCAGCAGCCCTGGACAGGGAGGTGGCTACACCTTC. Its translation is CASSPGQGGGYTF.

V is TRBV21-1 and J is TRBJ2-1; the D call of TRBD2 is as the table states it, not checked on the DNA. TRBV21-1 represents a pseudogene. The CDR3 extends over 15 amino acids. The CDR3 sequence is CASRTSGGPYNEQFF. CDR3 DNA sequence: TGTGCCAGCAGGACTAGCGGGGGGCCTTACAATGAGCAGTTCTTC.

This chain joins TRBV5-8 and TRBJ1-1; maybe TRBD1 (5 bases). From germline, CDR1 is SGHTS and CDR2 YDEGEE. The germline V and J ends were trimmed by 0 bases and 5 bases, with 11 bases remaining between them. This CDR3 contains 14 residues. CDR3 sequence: CASSLAWGVTEAFF. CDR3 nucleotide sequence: TGTGCCAGCAGCTTGGCCTGGGGGGTAACTGAAGCTTTCTTT.

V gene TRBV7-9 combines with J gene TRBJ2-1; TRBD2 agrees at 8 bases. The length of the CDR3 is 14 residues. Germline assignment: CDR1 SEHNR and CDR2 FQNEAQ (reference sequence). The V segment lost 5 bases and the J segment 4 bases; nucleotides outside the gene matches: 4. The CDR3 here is CASSPGLVYNEQFF. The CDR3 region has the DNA TGTGCCAGCAGCCCGGGACTAGTTTACAATGAGCAGTTCTTC.

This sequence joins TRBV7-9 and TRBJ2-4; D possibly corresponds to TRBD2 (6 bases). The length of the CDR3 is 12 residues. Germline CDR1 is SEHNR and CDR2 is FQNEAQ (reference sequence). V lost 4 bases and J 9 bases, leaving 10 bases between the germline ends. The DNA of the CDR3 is TGTGCCAGCAGCTCGAAACTAGCCATTCAGTACTTC. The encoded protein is CASSSKLAIQYF.

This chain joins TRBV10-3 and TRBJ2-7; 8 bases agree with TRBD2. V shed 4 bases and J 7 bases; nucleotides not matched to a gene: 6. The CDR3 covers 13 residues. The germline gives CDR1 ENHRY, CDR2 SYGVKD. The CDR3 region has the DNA TGTGCCATCAGTGGTCTAGCGGGCGGAGAGCAGTACTTC. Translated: CAISGLAGGEQYF.

CDR3 in amino acids: CASSYGRDPYEQYF. CDR3 bases: TGTGCCAGCAGTTACGGGCGGGACCCCTACGAGCAGTACTTC. This rearrangement joins TRBV6-7 to TRBJ2-7, with TRBD2 as a possible D gene (6 bases). TRBV6-7 is designated an ORF whose function remains uncertain. V lost 2 bases, J lost 2 bases, and 10 bases lay in between. This CDR3 region has 14 residues.

The CDR3 here is CASRVDSTNEKLFF. The CDR3, as DNA: TGTGCCAGTCGGGTGGATTCAACTAATGAAAAACTGTTTTTT. This sequence joins TRBV18 and TRBJ1-4; no clear D. V gave up 9 bases and J gave up 0 bases, with 11 bases separating them. CDR3 length: 14 residues. Germline V gene sequence: CDR1 KGHSH, CDR2 LQKENI.